This TCR beta chain was obtained from a study of shared clonotypes between healthy human individuals. The CDR3 spans 13 residues. Germline assignment: CDR1 MNHNS and CDR2 SASEGT. The ends were cut back, 7 bases at V and 0 bases at J, with 9 bases in the middle. On sorted subsets, replicate PCRs used 200 to 250 ng DNA, or 25,000 to 35,000 T cell genomes. Only in-frame clones appear in the TCRdb table, and some are missing; sequencing was by immunoSEQ multiplex PCR. The repertoire consists of millions of clones, with 90% to 95% occurring once and the leading ten covering roughly 0.13%. This clone has a handful of counts.

The sample was naive CD4+ T cells sorted from blood. The sample's subset: CD45RA+ positively selected. This chain uses TRBV6-1 with TRBJ1-2; D gene uncertain. This sequence was found in a man between 18 and 35 years old in good health. The CDR3, as DNA: TGTGCCAGCACCATGACCCCTAACTATGGCTACACCTTC. Its translation is CASTMTPNYGYTF.